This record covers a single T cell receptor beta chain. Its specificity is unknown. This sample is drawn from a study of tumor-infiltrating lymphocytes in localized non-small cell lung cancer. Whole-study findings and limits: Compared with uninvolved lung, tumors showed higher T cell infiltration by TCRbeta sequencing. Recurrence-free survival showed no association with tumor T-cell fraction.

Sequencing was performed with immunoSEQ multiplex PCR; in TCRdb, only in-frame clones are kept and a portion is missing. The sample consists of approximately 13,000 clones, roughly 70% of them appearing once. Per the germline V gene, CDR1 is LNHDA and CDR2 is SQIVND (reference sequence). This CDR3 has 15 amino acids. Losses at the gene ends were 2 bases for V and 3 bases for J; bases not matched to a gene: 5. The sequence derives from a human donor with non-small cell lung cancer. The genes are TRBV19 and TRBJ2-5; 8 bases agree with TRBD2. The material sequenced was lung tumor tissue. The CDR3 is CASSIQLLAEETQYF. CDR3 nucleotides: TGTGCCAGTAGTATACAGCTACTAGCGGAAGAGACCCAGTACTTC.